Sequencing of this T cell receptor beta chain was carried out in a study of T cells expressing NK-cell markers. cDNA encoding TCR beta was synthesized via 5'RACE template switching incorporating UMIs. TCRdb reprocessed the 5' RACE reads; each CDR3 protein has one entry and no DNA is given. This repertoire comprises about 460,000 distinct CDR3 sequences; its ten largest clones make up 1.4%. Germline CDR1 reads SGDLS; CDR2 reads YYNGEE. The CDR3 length is 16 residues. The V call is TRBV9, the J call TRBJ2-3. What was sequenced was blood T cells: a sorted CD56 or NKG2C T cell subset, CD4+ or CD8+ T cells, or bulk PBMC T cells (not recorded which). This TCR came from a woman aged 45-59 years in good health. CDR3 sequence reads: CASSVEASTVADTQYF.